These 13 T cell receptor beta chains originate from one sample sequenced in a study of shared clonotypes between healthy human individuals. Sequencing used immunoSEQ multiplex PCR; TCRdb keeps in-frame clones, though not all of them. Here the sample spans 2 million to 3 million clones, roughly 93% being singletons. Sequencing input: naive CD4+ T cells from PBMCs. Subset reported: CD45RA+ positively selected. The origin of the receptors is a man younger than 35 in good health. Some clones in this sample may be carry-over from other donors' samples.

The rearrangement uses TRBV5-1 and TRBJ2-7; possible D gene TRBD1, 5 bases. The V end lost 7 bases, the J end lost 0 bases, and 8 bases lay between the germline ends. The CDR3 consists of 12 residues. The V gene's germline CDR1 is SGHRS and CDR2 YFSETQ. The CDR3 DNA sequence: TGCGCCAGCCGACAGAGCTCCTACGAGCAGTACTTC. It codes for CASRQSSYEQYF. Together with reference TRBV5-1 and TRBJ2-7, the CDR3 gives the full variable domain: KAGVTQTPRYLIKTRGQQVTLSCSPISGHRSVSWYQQTPGQGLQFLFEYFSETQRNKGNFPGRFSGRQFSNSRSEMNVSTLELGDSALYLCASRQSSYEQYFGPGTRLTVT.

This clone was counted only a few times. V gene TRBV28 combines with J gene TRBJ1-1, with TRBD1 as a possible D gene (5 bases). The CDR3 is made up of 13 amino acids. Trimming took 6 bases from V and 8 from J, leaving 16 bases between them. The V gene's germline CDR1 is MDHEN and CDR2 SYDVKM. CDR3 nucleotides: TGTGCCAGCAGCCACGGGAGGGACGTCGAAGCTTTCTTT. This encodes CASSHGRDVEAFF.

The CDR3 DNA sequence: TGTGCCAGCAGCTCTGGGACTAGCGGGAGGGTTTACACCGGGGAGCTGTTTTTT. This translates into CASSSGTSGRVYTGELFF. V usage is TRBV7-2 and J usage is TRBJ2-2, with 16 bases identical to TRBD2. J lost 3 bases, V lost 4 bases, and 5 bases had no gene match. Germline V gene data show CDR1 as SGHTA and CDR2 as FQGNSA. There are 18 residues in the CDR3.

The chain combines TRBV10-2 with TRBJ2-1; unclear D gene. This CDR3 has 16 residues. Germline V lookup: CDR1 WSHSY, CDR2 SAAADI. The germline V and J ends were trimmed by 0 bases and 3 bases, with 12 bases remaining between them. This chain's CDR3 is CASSESSRTDYNEQFF. The CDR3 region has the DNA TGCGCCAGCAGTGAGTCGAGCAGGACGGACTACAATGAGCAGTTCTTC.

J is TRBJ1-3 and V is TRBV28; TRBD1 matches at 7 bases. The CDR3 sequence is 16 residues long. The V gene's germline CDR1 is MDHEN and CDR2 SYDVKM. J was trimmed by 2 bases and V by 7 bases; bases with no gene match: 11. In DNA form, the CDR3 reads TGTGCCAGCACCCAGGGGGGGGGCTCGGCTGGAAACACCATATATTTT. Translation gives CASTQGGGSAGNTIYF.

The chain is built from TRBV7-9 and TRBJ2-2; 7 nucleotides match TRBD2. From germline, CDR1 is SEHNR and CDR2 FQNEAQ (reference sequence). The trim removed 4 bases at V and 8 bases at J, leaving 13 bases unmatched. This CDR3 contains 16 residues. CDR3 nucleotides: TGTGCCAGCAGCTCAATACCGGCGGGGGTCCAGGGGGAGCTGTTTTTT. This gives the protein CASSSIPAGVQGELFF.

The chain carries TRBV30 and TRBJ1-6; 7 nucleotides agree with TRBD1. With 3 bases clipped from V and 8 bases from J, the junction kept 4 bases outside the gene matches. The CDR3 runs 13 residues. Germline CDR1 GTSNPN, CDR2 SVGIG (reference sequence). The CDR3 DNA reads TGTGCCTGGAGGGACAGGACTCATTCACCCCTCCACTTT. Amino acid sequence: CAWRDRTHSPLHF.

The V and J genes are TRBV7-8 and TRBJ1-1; TRBD1 agrees at 8 bases. V trimming: 3 bases; J trimming: 4 bases; junction bases outside the gene matches: 4. The CDR3 sequence is 14 residues long. Per the germline V gene, CDR1 is SGHVS and CDR2 is FQNEAQ. CDR3 sequence reads: CASSFTGGGTEAFF. The CDR3 DNA reads as TGTGCCAGCAGCTTCACAGGGGGGGGCACTGAAGCTTTCTTT.

The genes are TRBV2 and TRBJ2-3; no definite D call. Germline CDR1 and CDR2: SNHLY and FYNNEI. The germline V and J ends were trimmed by 7 bases and 3 bases, with 11 bases remaining between them. The CDR3 is 13 residues long. CDR3 sequence reads: CASTALGTDTQYF. CDR3 in DNA: TGTGCCAGCACCGCGCTGGGAACAGATACGCAGTATTTT.

As to this clone: Within the sample, other DNA sequences also encode this same CDR3. This rearrangement joins TRBV7-9 to TRBJ1-2; D call uncertain. Trimming stripped 4 bases from V and 4 bases from J, with 4 bases between. Germline CDR1 is SEHNR and CDR2 is FQNEAQ (reference sequence). The CDR3 length is 11 residues. Written as DNA, the CDR3 is TGTGCCAGCAGCTCACTCTATGGCTACACCTTC. Amino acids: CASSSLYGYTF.

The chain combines TRBV18 with TRBJ2-5; the match to TRBD1 covers 7 bases. V lost 2 bases and J lost 4; bases outside the gene matches: 4. Germline V gene lookup returns CDR1 KGHSH and CDR2 LQKENI. The CDR3 has 14 amino acids. CDR3 protein: CASSPGSGGETQYF. In DNA, the CDR3 is TGTGCCAGCTCACCAGGGTCAGGGGGAGAGACCCAGTACTTC.

This clone showed up just once. The CDR3 DNA reads as TGCGCCAGCAGCGGGGGACTGAGAGCTAACTATGGCTACACCTTC. This sequence encodes CASSGGLRANYGYTF. This chain joins TRBV5-1 and TRBJ1-2; TRBD1 might be the D (5 bases). This CDR3 has 15 residues. CDR1 SGHRS and CDR2 YFSETQ come from the germline V gene. V was pared by 4 bases and J by 0 bases, with 13 bases between.

The V call is TRBV7-9, the J call TRBJ2-7, with D hard to call. Trimming stripped 5 bases from V and 1 base from J, with 15 bases between. There are 15 residues in the CDR3. Germline CDR1 and CDR2: SEHNR and FQNEAQ (reference sequence). CDR3 in DNA: TGTGCCAGCAGCCCAGGAAACGCAGTGTCCTACGAGCAGTACTTC. Amino acid sequence: CASSPGNAVSYEQYF.